The text below deals with one T cell receptor beta chain. These data belong to a study of blood T cell repertoires in COVID-19. Study-level background: The United States, Italy and Spain were the sources of the acute and convalescent COVID-19 samples.

Germline V gene data show CDR1 as SGHVS and CDR2 as FQNEAQ. The CDR3 length is 16 residues. Trimming removed 1 base at V and 9 bases at J, with 19 bases between. Generated by immunoSEQ multiplex PCR, the TCRdb table keeps only in-frame clones and is missing some. In the table there are over 200,000 clones, approximately 90% of which are singletons. Those enrolled, adults aged roughly 18 to 90 years, came from some 25 US areas. This chain connects TRBV7-8 to TRBJ2-1, with a weak D call TRBD2 (5 bases). The sequence was collected from a man younger than 40 who had recovered from COVID-19. The sequenced material came from PBMCs or T cells enriched from blood (not recorded which). CDR3 amino acids: CASSLELLGSEGEQFF. The CDR3 region has the DNA TGTGCCAGCAGCTTAGAGTTATTGGGGAGCGAAGGTGAGCAGTTCTTC.